The clone carrying this T cell receptor (beta chain) was detected many times. This entry is derived from a study of T-cell reconstitution after alpha-beta-depleted transplantation in children. V lost 6 bases and J lost 7, with 10 bases in between. CDR1 and CDR2 from the germline V gene are MNHEY and SVGEGT. The CDR3 loop spans 11 amino acids. This sample's TCRbeta library carried unique molecular identifier barcodes. TCRdb passed the PCR reads through MiXCR, listing each CDR3 protein once. Of hundreds of thousands of distinct CDR3 sequences detected, more than 9% appear once; the ten largest clones hold about a quarter.

The receptor comes from a male patient under 10 years old who had a stem cell transplant for chronic granulomatous disease, so the T cells may come from the graft donor. This chain links TRBV6-2 or TRBV6-3 with TRBJ2-7; no definite D call. Specimen: peripheral blood, collected 180 days after TCRalphabeta/CD19-depleted stem cell transplant. CDR3 sequence (DNA): TGTGCCAGCAGCCACGGTGGGGAGCAGTACTTC. Its protein product is CASSHGGEQYF.